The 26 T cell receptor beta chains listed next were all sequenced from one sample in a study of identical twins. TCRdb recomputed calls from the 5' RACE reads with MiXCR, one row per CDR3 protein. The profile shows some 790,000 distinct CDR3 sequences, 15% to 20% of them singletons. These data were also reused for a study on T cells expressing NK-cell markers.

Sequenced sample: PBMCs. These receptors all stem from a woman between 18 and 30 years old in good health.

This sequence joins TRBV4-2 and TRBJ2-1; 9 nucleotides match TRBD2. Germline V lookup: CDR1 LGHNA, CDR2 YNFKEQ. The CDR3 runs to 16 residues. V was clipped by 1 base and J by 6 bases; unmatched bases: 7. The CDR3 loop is CASSQGSGGQVNEQFF. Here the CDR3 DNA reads TGTGCCAGCAGCCAAGGTAGCGGGGGACAAGTCAATGAGCAGTTCTTC.

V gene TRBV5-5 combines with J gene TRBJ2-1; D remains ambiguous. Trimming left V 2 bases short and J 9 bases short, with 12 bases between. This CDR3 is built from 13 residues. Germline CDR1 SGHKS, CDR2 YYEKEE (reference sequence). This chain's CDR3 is CASSLGWNPEQFF. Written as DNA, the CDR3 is TGTGCCAGCAGCTTAGGTTGGAATCCTGAGCAGTTCTTC.

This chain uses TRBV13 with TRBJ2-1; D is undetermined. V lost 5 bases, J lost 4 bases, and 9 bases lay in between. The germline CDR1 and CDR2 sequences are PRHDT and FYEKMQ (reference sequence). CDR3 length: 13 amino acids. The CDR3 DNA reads TGTGCCAGCAGCAAAGAGCAATACAATGAGCAGTTCTTC. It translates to CASSKEQYNEQFF. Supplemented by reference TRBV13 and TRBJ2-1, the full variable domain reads AAGVIQSPRHLIKEKRETATLKCYPIPRHDTVYWYQQGPGQDPQFLISFYEKMQSDKGSIPDRFSAQQFSDYHSELNMSSLELGDSALYFCASSKEQYNEQFFGPGTRLTVL.

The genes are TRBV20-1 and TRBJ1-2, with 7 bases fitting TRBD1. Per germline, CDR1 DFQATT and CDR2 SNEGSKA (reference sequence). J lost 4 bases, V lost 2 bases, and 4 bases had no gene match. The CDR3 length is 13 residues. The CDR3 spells CSARQGGVYGYTF. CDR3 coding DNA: TGCAGTGCTAGACAGGGGGGAGTCTATGGCTACACCTTC.

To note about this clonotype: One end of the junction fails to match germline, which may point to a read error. CDR3 DNA sequence: TGTGCTAGCAGCCCCAGCGCGCCGGGGGGATACAATGAGCAGTTCTTC. Protein sequence: CASSPSAPGGYNEQFF. V and J are TRBV7-7 and TRBJ2-1, with TRBD2 identical over 7 bases. Germline CDR1 SSHAT, CDR2 FNYEAQ (reference sequence). The CDR3 is 16 amino acids.

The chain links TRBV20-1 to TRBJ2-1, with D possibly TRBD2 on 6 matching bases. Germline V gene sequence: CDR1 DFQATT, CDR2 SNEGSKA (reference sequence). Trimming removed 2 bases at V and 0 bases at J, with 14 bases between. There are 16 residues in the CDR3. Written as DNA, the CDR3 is TGCAGTGCTAGACGCTGGGGGGATAGCTCCTACAATGAGCAGTTCTTC. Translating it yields CSARRWGDSSYNEQFF.

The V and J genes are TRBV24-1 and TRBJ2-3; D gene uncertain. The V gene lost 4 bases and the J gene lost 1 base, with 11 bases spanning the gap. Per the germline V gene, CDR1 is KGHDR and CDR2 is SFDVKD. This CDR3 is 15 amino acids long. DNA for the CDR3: TGTGCCACCAGTGACCCCCACGCGGGCACAGATACGCAGTATTTT. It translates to CATSDPHAGTDTQYF.

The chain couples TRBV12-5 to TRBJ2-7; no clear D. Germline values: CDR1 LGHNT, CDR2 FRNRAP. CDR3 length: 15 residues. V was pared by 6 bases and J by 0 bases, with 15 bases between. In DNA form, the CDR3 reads TGTGCTAGTGGCCCGGATTTTCGCCGCTCCTACGAGCAGTACTTC. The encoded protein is CASGPDFRRSYEQYF.

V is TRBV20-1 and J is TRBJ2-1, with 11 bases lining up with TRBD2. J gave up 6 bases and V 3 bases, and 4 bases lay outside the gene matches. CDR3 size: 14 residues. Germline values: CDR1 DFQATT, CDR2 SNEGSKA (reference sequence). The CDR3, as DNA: TGCAGTGCTAGGCTAGCGGGAGGAGGCAATGAGCAGTTCTTC. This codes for CSARLAGGGNEQFF.

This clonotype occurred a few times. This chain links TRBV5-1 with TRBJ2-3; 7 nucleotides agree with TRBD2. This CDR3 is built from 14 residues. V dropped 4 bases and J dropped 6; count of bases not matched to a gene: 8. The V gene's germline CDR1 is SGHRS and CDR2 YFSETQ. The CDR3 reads CASSPGLGRDTQYF. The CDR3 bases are TGCGCCAGCAGCCCAGGACTAGGGAGGGATACGCAGTATTTT.

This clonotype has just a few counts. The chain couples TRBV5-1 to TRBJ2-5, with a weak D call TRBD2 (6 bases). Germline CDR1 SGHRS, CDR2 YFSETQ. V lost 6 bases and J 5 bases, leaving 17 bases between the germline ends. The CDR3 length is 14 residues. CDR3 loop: CASNVEPAGETQYF. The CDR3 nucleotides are TGCGCCAGCAATGTTGAGCCGGCGGGGGAGACCCAGTACTTC.

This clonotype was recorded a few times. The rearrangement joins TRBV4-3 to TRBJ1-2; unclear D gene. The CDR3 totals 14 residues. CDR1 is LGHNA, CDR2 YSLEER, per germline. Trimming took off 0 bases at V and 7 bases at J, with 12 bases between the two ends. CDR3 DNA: TGCGCCAGCAGCCAAGATCTACGGAAGGGTGGCTACACCTTC. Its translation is CASSQDLRKGGYTF.

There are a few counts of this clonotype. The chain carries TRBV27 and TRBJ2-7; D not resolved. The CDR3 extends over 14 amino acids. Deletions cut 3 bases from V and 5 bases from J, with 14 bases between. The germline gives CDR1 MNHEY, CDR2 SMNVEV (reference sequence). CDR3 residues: CASSFIKAGDEQYF. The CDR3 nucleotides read TGTGCCAGCAGTTTTATAAAGGCAGGAGACGAGCAGTACTTC.

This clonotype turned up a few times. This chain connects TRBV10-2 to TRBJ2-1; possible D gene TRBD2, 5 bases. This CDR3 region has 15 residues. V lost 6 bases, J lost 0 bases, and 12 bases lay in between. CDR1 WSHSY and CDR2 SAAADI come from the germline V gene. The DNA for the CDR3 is TGCGCCAGCAGGACCACGGGGAGCTCCTACAATGAGCAGTTCTTC. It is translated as CASRTTGSSYNEQFF.

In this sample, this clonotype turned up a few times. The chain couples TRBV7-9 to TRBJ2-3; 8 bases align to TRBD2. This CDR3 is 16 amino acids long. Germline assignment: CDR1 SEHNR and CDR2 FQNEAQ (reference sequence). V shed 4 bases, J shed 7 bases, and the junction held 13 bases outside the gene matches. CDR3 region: CASSSPGLGPQNTQYF. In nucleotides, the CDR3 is TGTGCCAGCAGCTCCCCGGGACTAGGCCCTCAGAATACGCAGTATTTT. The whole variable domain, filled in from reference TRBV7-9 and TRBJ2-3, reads DTGVSQNPRHKITKRGQNVTFRCDPISEHNRLYWYRQTLGQGPEFLTYFQNEAQLEKSRLLSDRFSAERPKGSFSTLEIQRTEQGDSAMYLCASSSPGLGPQNTQYFGPGTRLTVL.

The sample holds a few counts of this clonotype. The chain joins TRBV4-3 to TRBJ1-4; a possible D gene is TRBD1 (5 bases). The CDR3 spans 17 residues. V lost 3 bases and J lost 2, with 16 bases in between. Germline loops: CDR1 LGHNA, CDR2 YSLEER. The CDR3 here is CASSHISPWGTNEKLFF. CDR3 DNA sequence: TGCGCCAGCAGCCATATCTCCCCATGGGGGACTAATGAAAAACTGTTTTTT.

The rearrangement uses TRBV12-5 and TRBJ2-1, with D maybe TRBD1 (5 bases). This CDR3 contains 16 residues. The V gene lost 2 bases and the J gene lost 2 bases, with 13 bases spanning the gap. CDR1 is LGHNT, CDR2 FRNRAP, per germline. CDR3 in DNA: TGTGCTAGTGGTTTGATAACAGGTGGCCCCTACAATGAGCAGTTCTTC. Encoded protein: CASGLITGGPYNEQFF.

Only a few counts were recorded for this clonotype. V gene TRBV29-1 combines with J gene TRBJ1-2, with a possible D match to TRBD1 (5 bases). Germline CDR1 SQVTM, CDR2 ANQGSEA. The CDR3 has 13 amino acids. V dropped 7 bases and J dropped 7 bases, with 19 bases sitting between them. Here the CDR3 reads CSAGTEDVGGYTF. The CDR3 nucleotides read TGCAGCGCCGGGACGGAAGACGTTGGTGGCTACACCTTC.

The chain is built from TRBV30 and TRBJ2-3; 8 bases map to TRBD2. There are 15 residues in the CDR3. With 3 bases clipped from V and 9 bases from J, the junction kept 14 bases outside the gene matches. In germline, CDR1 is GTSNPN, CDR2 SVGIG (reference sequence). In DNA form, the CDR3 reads TGTGCCTGGAGACATATAAGAGCGGGAGAGGTAACGCAGTATTTT. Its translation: CAWRHIRAGEVTQYF.

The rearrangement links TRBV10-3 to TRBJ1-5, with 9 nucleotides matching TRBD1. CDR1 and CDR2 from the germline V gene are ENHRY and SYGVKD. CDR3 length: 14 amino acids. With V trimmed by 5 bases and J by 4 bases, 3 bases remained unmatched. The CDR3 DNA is TGTGCCATCAGTAAGGGACAGGGTAATCAGCCCCAGCATTTT. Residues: CAISKGQGNQPQHF.

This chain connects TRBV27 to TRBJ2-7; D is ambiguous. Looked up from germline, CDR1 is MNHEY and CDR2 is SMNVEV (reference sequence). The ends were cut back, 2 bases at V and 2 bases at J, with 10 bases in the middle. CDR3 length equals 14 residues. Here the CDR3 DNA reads TGTGCCAGCAGTTTACGGGCGTACACCTACGAGCAGTACTTC. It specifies CASSLRAYTYEQYF.

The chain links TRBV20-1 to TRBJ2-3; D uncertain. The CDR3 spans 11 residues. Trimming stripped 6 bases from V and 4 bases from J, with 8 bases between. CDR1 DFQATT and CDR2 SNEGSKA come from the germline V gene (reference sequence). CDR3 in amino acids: CSARKSDTQYF. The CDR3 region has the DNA TGCAGTGCACGGAAGTCAGATACGCAGTATTTT.

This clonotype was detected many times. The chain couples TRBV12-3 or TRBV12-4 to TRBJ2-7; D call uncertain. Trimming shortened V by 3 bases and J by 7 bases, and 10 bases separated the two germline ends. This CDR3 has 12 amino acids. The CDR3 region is CASSFGVGEQYF. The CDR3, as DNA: TGTGCCAGCAGTTTTGGTGTCGGGGAGCAGTACTTC.

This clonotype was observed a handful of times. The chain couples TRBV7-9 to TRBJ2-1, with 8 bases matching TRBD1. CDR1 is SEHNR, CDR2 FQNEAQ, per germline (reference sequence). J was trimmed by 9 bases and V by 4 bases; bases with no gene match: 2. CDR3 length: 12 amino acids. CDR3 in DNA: TGTGCCAGCAGCTCCAGGGGGCGTGAGCAGTTCTTC. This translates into CASSSRGREQFF.

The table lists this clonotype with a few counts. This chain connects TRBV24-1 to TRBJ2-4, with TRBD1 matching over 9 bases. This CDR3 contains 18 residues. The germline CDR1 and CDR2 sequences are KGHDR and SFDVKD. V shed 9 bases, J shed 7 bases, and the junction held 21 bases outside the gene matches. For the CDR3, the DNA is TGTGCCACCGAAACAGGGGGCCGCAGACCATTGGCTTTTAACATTCAGTACTTC. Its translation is CATETGGRRPLAFNIQYF.

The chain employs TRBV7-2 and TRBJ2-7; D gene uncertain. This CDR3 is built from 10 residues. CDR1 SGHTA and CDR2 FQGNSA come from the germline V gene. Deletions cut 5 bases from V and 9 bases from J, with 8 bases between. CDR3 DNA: TGTGCCAGCAGCCAACTTCGGCAGTACTTC. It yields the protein CASSQLRQYF.